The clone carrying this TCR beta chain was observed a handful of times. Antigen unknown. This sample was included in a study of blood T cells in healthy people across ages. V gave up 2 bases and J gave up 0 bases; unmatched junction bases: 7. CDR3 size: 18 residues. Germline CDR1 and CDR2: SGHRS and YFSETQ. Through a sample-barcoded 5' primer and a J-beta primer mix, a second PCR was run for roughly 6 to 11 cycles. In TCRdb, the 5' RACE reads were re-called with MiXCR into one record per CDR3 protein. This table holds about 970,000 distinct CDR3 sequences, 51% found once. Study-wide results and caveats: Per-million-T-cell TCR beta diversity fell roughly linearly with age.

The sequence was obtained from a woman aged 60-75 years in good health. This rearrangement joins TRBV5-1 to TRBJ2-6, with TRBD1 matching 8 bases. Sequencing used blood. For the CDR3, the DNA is TGCGCCAGCAGCTTTATTGGACAGGGAGGCTCTGGGGCCAACGTCCTGACTTTC. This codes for CASSFIGQGGSGANVLTF.